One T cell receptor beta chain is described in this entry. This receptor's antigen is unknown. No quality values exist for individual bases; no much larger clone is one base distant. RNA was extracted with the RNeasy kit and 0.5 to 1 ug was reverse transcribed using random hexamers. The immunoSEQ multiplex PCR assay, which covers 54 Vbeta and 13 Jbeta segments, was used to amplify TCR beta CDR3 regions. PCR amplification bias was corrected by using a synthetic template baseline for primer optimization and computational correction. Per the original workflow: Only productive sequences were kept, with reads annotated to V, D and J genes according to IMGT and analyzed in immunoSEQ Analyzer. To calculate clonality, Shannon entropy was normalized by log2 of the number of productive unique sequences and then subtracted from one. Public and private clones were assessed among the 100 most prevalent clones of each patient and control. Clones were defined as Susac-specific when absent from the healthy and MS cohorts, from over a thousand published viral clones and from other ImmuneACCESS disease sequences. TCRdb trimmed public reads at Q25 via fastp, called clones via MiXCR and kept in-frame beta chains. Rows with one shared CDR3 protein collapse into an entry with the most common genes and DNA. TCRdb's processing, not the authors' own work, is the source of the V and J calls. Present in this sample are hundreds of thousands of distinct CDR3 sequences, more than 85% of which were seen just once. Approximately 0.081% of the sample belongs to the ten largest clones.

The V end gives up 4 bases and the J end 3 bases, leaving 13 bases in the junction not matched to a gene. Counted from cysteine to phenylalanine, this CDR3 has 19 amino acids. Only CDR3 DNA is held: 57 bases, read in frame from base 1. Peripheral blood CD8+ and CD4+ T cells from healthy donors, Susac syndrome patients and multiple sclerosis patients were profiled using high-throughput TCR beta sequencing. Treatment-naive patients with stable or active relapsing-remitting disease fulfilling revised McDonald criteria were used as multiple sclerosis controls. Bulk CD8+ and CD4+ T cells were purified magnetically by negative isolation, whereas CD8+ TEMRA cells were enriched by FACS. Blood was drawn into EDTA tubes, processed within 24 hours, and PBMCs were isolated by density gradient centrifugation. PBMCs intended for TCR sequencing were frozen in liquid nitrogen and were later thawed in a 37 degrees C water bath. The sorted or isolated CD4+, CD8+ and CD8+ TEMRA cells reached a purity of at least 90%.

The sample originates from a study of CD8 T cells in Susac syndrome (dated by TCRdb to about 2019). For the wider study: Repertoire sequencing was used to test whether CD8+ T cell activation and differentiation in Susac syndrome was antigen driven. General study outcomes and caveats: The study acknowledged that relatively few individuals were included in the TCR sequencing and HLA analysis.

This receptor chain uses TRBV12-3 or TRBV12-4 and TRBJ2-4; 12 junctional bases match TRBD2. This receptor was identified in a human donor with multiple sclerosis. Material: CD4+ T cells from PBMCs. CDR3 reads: CASSSHPPLAGGHKNIQYF. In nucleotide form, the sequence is TGTGCCAGCAGTTCCCACCCCCCACTAGCGGGGGGTCACAAAAACATTCAGTACTTC.